The next 14 T cell receptor beta chains were all read from a single sample in a study of Ad26.COV2.S vaccination and SARS-CoV-2 variants. Clones were read by immunoSEQ multiplex PCR, and TCRdb kept only the in-frame ones, dropping some. The data hold just under 250,000 clones, with roughly 90% observed a single time. Regarding treatment: around 19 received Ad26.COV2.S at low or high dose, single or two shots; roughly five received placebo; per-sample allocation not given. Sampling happened 63 days after the first vaccine or placebo injection. Sequences were derived from peripheral blood, sampled in a trial of Ad26.COV2.S vaccine versus placebo. All receptors derive from a person aged 18-65 years who received the Ad26.COV2.S COVID-19 vaccine or a placebo.

The chain combines TRBV30 with TRBJ1-3; D is undetermined. The CDR3 sequence is 14 residues long. Trimming took off 0 bases at V and 0 bases at J, with 6 bases between the two ends. Germline CDR1 GTSNPN, CDR2 SVGIG (reference sequence). The DNA for the CDR3 is TGTGCCTGGAGTGTTGAAACCTCTGGAAACACCATATATTTT. This gives the protein CAWSVETSGNTIYF. Full variable domain (outside the CDR3, taken from reference TRBV30 and TRBJ1-3): SQTIHQWPATLVQPVGSPLSLECTVEGTSNPNLYWYRQAAGRGLQLLFYSVGIGQISSEVPQNLSASRPQDRQFILSSKKLLLSDSGFYLCAWSVETSGNTIYFGEGSWLTVV.

This chain joins TRBV9 and TRBJ1-3, with D possibly TRBD1 on 5 matching bases. The germline V gene has CDR1 SGDLS and CDR2 YYNGEE. The CDR3 runs 16 residues. Trimming stripped 4 bases from V and 0 bases from J, with 14 bases between. CDR3 sequence reads: CASSFLDRPSGNTIYF. The CDR3 DNA sequence: TGTGCCAGCAGCTTTCTAGACAGACCCTCTGGAAACACCATATATTTT.

The chain combines TRBV7-9 with TRBJ2-3, with 10 bases matching TRBD2. Germline loops: CDR1 SEHNR, CDR2 FQNEAQ (reference sequence). This CDR3 is built from 16 residues. Trimming cost V 5 bases and J 7 bases; bases outside gene matches: 12. The CDR3 nucleotides read TGTGCCAGCAGCCAACTCCTAGCGGGAGACGGTAATACGCAGTATTTT. The encoded protein is CASSQLLAGDGNTQYF.

The chain carries TRBV29-1 and TRBJ2-7; D is ambiguous. V was pared by 6 bases and J by 0 bases, with 9 bases between. The CDR3 loop spans 12 amino acids. Per the germline V gene, CDR1 is SQVTM and CDR2 is ANQGSEA. As DNA, the CDR3 is TGCAGCGTAACAGAGAGCTCCTACGAGCAGTACTTC. As protein: CSVTESSYEQYF.

The rearrangement uses TRBV5-1 and TRBJ2-2; TRBD2 might be the D (5 bases). The CDR3 totals 18 residues. Germline values: CDR1 SGHRS, CDR2 YFSETQ. V was trimmed by 0 bases and J by 4 bases, leaving 19 bases between them. As DNA, the CDR3 is TGCGCCAGCAGCTTGGGGGCGACTATCTATAGTGGCACCGGGGAGCTGTTTTTT. This codes for CASSLGATIYSGTGELFF.

This clone was observed a single time. The chain links TRBV24-1 to TRBJ2-2; D not certain. The length of the CDR3 is 13 residues. The V and J ends lost 8 bases and 3 bases respectively, with 9 bases between them. Germline CDR1 reads KGHDR; CDR2 reads SFDVKD. Here the CDR3 reads CATMAEDTGELFF. Written as DNA, the CDR3 is TGTGCCACCATGGCGGAAGACACCGGGGAGCTGTTTTTT.

The gene calls are TRBV9 and TRBJ2-3; possibly TRBD1 for D (5 bases). The CDR3 has 15 residues. V was shortened by 3 bases and J by 3 bases, with 14 bases between the two germline ends. Germline loops: CDR1 SGDLS, CDR2 YYNGEE. CDR3 coding DNA: TGTGCCAGCAGCGCCTGGGGCTCTTTAACAGATACGCAGTATTTT. As protein: CASSAWGSLTDTQYF.

The chain employs TRBV7-3 and TRBJ2-1; 9 bases agree with TRBD2. The germline V gene has CDR1 SGHTA and CDR2 FQGTGA. This CDR3 is built from 14 residues. V gave up 6 bases and J gave up 6 bases; unmatched junction bases: 6. The CDR3 here is CASSLLSGSNEQFF. CDR3 nucleotides: TGTGCCAGCAGTCTCCTTAGCGGGAGCAATGAGCAGTTCTTC.

The chain carries TRBV29-1 and TRBJ2-3; the D gene is possibly TRBD2 (5 bases). Trimming left V 7 bases short and J 6 bases short, with 11 bases between. This CDR3 is 11 amino acids long. Germline V gene sequence: CDR1 SQVTM, CDR2 ANQGSEA. The CDR3 spells CSGRMGDTQYF. CDR3 bases: TGCAGCGGGAGGATGGGGGATACGCAGTATTTT.

The gene calls are TRBV15 and TRBJ2-4, with a tentative D call TRBD1 (7 bases). The CDR3 sequence is 13 residues long. V was pared by 1 base and J by 14 bases, with 15 bases between. The V gene's germline CDR1 is LNHNV and CDR2 YYDKDF (reference sequence). CDR3 region: CATSRGPSDREYF. The CDR3 coding sequence is TGTGCCACCAGCAGAGGGCCTAGCGACAGGGAGTACTTC.

The sample holds a few counts of this clone. The chain couples TRBV28 to TRBJ2-2; D uncertain. CDR1 is MDHEN, CDR2 SYDVKM, per germline. V gave up 1 base and J gave up 1 base, with 13 bases separating them. This CDR3 region has 17 residues. Here the CDR3 reads CASSLSWGPMNTGELFF. The CDR3 nucleotides read TGTGCCAGCAGTTTATCCTGGGGTCCGATGAACACCGGGGAGCTGTTTTTT.

This rearrangement joins TRBV19 to TRBJ2-1, with 9 positions matching TRBD2. This CDR3 comprises 15 residues. The V segment lost 3 bases and the J segment 7 bases; nucleotides outside the gene matches: 7. CDR1 is LNHDA and CDR2 is SQIVND in the germline V gene (reference sequence). The CDR3 DNA reads TGTGCCAGTAGTATGTTAGCGGGAGCGGGGAATGAGCAGTTCTTC. Residues: CASSMLAGAGNEQFF.

The DNA of the CDR3 is TGTGCCAGCAGCCGGGACTACTCCTACGAGCAGTACTTC. The encoded protein is CASSRDYSYEQYF. V usage is TRBV27 and J usage is TRBJ2-7; TRBD2 aligns across 7 bases. Germline V CDR1 and CDR2: MNHEY, SMNVEV (reference sequence). There are 13 residues in the CDR3. Trimming at V came to 6 bases and at J to 0 bases, leaving 2 bases not matched to a gene.

This chain links TRBV27 with TRBJ1-2; weak D call: TRBD1 (5 bases). The V end lost 3 bases, the J end lost 8 bases, and 13 bases lay between the germline ends. This CDR3 has 13 residues. The germline V gene encodes CDR1 MNHEY and CDR2 SMNVEV (reference sequence). As DNA, the CDR3 is TGTGCCAGCAGTTTCGGGACTTTGGGGGGCTACACCTTC. The encoded protein is CASSFGTLGGYTF.